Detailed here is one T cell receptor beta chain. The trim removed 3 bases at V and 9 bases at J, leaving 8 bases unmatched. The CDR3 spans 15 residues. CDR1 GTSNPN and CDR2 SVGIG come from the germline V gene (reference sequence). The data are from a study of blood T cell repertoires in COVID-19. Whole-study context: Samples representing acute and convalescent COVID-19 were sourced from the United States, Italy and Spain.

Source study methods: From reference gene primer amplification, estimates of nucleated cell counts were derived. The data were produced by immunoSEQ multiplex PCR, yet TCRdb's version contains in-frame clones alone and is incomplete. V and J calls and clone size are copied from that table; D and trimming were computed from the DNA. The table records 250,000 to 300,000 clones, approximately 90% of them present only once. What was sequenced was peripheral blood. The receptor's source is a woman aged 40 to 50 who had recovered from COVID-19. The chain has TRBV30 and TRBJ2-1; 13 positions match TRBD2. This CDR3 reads CAWRKLAGGPGEQFF. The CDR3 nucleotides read TGTGCCTGGAGAAAACTAGCGGGAGGGCCTGGTGAGCAGTTCTTC.